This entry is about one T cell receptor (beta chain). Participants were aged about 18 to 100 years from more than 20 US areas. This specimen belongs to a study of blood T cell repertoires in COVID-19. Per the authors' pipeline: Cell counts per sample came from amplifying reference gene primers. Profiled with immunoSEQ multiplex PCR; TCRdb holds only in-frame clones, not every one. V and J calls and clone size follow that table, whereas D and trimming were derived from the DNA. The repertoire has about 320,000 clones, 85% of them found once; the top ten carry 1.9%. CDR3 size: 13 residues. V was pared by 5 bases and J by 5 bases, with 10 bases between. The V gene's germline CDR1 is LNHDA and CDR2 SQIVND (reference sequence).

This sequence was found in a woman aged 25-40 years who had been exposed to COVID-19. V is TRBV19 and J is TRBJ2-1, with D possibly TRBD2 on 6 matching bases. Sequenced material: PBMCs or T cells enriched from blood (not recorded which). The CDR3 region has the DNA TGTGCCAGTAGTTTAACGGGGGACAATGAGCAGTTCTTC. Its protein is CASSLTGDNEQFF.